This TCR beta chain was captured by sequencing in a study of blood T cell repertoires in COVID-19. Study overall: Material from acute and convalescent COVID-19 was sourced from the United States, Italy and Spain. PBMCs, B-cell-depleted T cells, or T cells provided the cDNA or gDNA that made up the material.

This CDR3 comprises 14 residues. From germline, CDR1 is SEHNR and CDR2 FQNEAQ (reference sequence). After removal of 4 bases from V and 6 bases from J, the junction contained 7 bases not matched to a gene. Per the original data handling: Reference gene primer amplification gave estimated nucleated cell counts. The data were produced by immunoSEQ multiplex PCR, yet TCRdb's version contains in-frame clones alone and is incomplete. V and J calls and clone size are those listed in that table; D and trimming were worked out from the DNA. The data show under 250,000 clones, with roughly 84% seen just once and around 3.3% held by the top ten.

The material sequenced was peripheral blood. The origin of this receptor is a woman older than 75 with acute or convalescent COVID-19. The J gene is TRBJ1-1, the V gene TRBV7-9, with TRBD1 matching 8 bases. CDR3 DNA: TGTGCCAGCAGCTGGACAGGGCTCGCCCCTGAAGCTTTCTTT. Translated: CASSWTGLAPEAFF.